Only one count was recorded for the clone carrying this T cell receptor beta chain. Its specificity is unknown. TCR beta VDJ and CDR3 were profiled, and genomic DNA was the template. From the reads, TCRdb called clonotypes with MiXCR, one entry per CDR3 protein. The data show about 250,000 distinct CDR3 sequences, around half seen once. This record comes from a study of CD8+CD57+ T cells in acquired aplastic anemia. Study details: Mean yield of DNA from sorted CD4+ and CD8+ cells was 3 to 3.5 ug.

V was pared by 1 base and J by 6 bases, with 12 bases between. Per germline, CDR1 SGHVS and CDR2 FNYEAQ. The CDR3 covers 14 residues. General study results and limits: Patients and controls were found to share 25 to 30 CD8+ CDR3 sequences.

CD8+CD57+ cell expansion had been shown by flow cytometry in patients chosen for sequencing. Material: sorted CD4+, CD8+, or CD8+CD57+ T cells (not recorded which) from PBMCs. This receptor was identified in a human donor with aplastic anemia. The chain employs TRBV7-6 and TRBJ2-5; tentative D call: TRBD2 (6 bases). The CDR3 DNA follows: TGTGCCAGCAGCTTAGAACTAGCTCGGCAGACCCAGTACTTC. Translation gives CASSLELARQTQYF. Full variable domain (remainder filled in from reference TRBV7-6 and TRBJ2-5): GAGVSQSPRYKVTKRGQDVALRCDPISGHVSLYWYRQALGQGPEFLTYFNYEAQQDKSGLPNDRFSAERPEGSISTLTIQRTEQRDSAMYRCASSLELARQTQYFGPGTRLLVL.